These T cell receptor beta chains were read from a single sample in a study of T cells after yellow fever vaccination. TCRdb re-derived calls from the 5' RACE reads in MiXCR, one entry per CDR3 protein. The profile shows about 320,000 distinct CDR3 sequences, 3.5% to 4.5% of them singletons. The sequences come from PBMCs, collected 15 days after the yellow fever booster vaccination. These receptors originate from a man aged 18 to 30 who received the YFV17D yellow fever vaccine. Both conserved end residues are part of each CDR3. The order of the fields is V gene, J gene, CDR3 protein.

V gene: TRBV20-1; J gene: TRBJ2-3; CDR3 protein: CSARFGRGDTQYF
V gene: TRBV4-2; J gene: TRBJ1-1; CDR3 protein: CASSPSAAGGTEAFF
V gene: TRBV10-3; J gene: TRBJ2-1; CDR3 protein: CAIAANRDNEQFF
V gene: TRBV7-2; J gene: TRBJ2-7; CDR3 protein: CASTRDALTYEQYF
V gene: TRBV29-1; J gene: TRBJ2-1; CDR3 protein: CSVEDPTRPDLGQFF
V gene: TRBV24-1; J gene: TRBJ2-5; CDR3 protein: CATLGQNQETQYF
V gene: TRBV21-1; J gene: TRBJ1-2; CDR3 protein: CASSKRAPANYGYTF
V gene: TRBV7-9; J gene: TRBJ1-2; CDR3 protein: CASSLAAGKGYGYTF
V gene: TRBV20-1; J gene: TRBJ1-1; CDR3 protein: CSARQGARNTEAFF
V gene: TRBV12-3/TRBV12-4; J gene: TRBJ2-1; CDR3 protein: CASSSQRIRLNDEQFF
V gene: TRBV5-1; J gene: TRBJ2-2; CDR3 protein: CASSVSLQGAGELFF
V gene: TRBV5-1; J gene: TRBJ2-4; CDR3 protein: CASSLGSDIQYF
V gene: TRBV6-2/TRBV6-3; J gene: TRBJ1-5; CDR3 protein: CASSQQTQVQPQHF
V gene: TRBV5-1; J gene: TRBJ1-4; CDR3 protein: CASSLGDRGNEKLFF
V gene: TRBV6-5; J gene: TRBJ2-1; CDR3 protein: CASSYSKRGSYNEQFF
V gene: TRBV25-1; J gene: TRBJ2-3; CDR3 protein: CASSESRPTDTQYF
V gene: TRBV7-2; J gene: TRBJ2-7; CDR3 protein: CASSLGPSGGAYEQYF
V gene: TRBV3-1; J gene: TRBJ1-1; CDR3 protein: CASSRGSSEAFF
V gene: TRBV28; J gene: TRBJ2-1; CDR3 protein: CASSLARGAGGNEQFF
V gene: TRBV12-3/TRBV12-4; J gene: TRBJ2-7; CDR3 protein: CASSPDRVHEQYF
V gene: TRBV6-5; J gene: TRBJ2-3; CDR3 protein: CASSYRSPDTQYF
V gene: TRBV5-1; J gene: TRBJ2-5; CDR3 protein: CASSSVGSEARETQYF
V gene: TRBV7-9; J gene: TRBJ2-7; CDR3 protein: CASGGTSDYEQYF
V gene: TRBV11-2; J gene: TRBJ2-5; CDR3 protein: CASSTARGWETQYF
V gene: TRBV6-6; J gene: TRBJ2-5; CDR3 protein: CASSYSDSQETQYF
V gene: TRBV12-3/TRBV12-4; J gene: TRBJ1-5; CDR3 protein: CASSLRGSNQPQHF
V gene: TRBV7-2; J gene: TRBJ1-5; CDR3 protein: CASSLLSSALSNQPQHF
V gene: TRBV20-1; J gene: TRBJ2-1; CDR3 protein: CSASSTFDYNEQFF
V gene: TRBV20-1; J gene: TRBJ1-2; CDR3 protein: CSARDPQGWDGYTF
V gene: TRBV4-1; J gene: TRBJ2-7; CDR3 protein: CASSQGRTASSYEQYF
V gene: TRBV7-2; J gene: TRBJ1-4; CDR3 protein: CASRRDRDEKLFF
V gene: TRBV6-5; J gene: TRBJ2-4; CDR3 protein: CASSYSWTAKNIQYF
V gene: TRBV29-1; J gene: TRBJ2-2; CDR3 protein: CSASGQMNTGELFF
V gene: TRBV20-1; J gene: TRBJ2-1; CDR3 protein: CSARDRGRLAEYNEQFF
V gene: TRBV10-3; J gene: TRBJ2-1; CDR3 protein: CAILGLGQGGNEQFF
V gene: TRBV7-9; J gene: TRBJ2-7; CDR3 protein: CASSLDGSGEQYF
V gene: TRBV9; J gene: TRBJ1-5; CDR3 protein: CASSVAANQPQHF
V gene: TRBV2; J gene: TRBJ1-5; CDR3 protein: CASSAKGWAQPQHF
V gene: TRBV6-5; J gene: TRBJ1-1; CDR3 protein: CASSPGQTYTEAFF
V gene: TRBV10-2; J gene: TRBJ2-1; CDR3 protein: CASRISGLAGENEQFF
V gene: TRBV6-6; J gene: TRBJ1-5; CDR3 protein: CASSYLGDQPQHF